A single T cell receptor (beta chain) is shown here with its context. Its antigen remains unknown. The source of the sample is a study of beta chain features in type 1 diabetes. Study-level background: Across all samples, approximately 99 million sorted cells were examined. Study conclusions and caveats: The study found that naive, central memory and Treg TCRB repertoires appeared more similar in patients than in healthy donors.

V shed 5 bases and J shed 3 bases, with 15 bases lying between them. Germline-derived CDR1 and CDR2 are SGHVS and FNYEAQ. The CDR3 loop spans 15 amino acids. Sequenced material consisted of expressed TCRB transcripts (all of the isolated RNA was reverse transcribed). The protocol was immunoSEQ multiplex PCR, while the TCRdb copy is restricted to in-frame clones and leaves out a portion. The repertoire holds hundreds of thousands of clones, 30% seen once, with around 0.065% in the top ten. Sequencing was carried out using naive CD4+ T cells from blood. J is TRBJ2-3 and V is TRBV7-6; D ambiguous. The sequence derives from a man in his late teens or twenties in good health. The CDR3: CASSPRPLLTDTQYF. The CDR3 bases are TGTGCCAGCAGCCCTCGTCCTCTACTTACAGATACGCAGTATTTT.